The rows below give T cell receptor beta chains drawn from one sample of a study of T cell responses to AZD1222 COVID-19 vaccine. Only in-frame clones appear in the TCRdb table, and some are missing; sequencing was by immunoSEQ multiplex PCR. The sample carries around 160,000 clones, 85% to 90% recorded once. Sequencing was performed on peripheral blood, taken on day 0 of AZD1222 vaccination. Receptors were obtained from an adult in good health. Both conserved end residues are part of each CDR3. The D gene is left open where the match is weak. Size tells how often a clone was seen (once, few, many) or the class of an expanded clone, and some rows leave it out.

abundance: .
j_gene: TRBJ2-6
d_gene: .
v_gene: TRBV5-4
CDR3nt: TGTGCCAGCAGCCCCCCGGGCAGGGGCCCCTCTGGGGCCAACGTCCTGACTTTC
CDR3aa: CASSPPGRGPSGANVLTF

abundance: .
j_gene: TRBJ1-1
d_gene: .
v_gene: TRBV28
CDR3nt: TGTGCCAGCAGGGAAACCTCGAACACTGAAGCTTTCTTT
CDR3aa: CASRETSNTEAFF

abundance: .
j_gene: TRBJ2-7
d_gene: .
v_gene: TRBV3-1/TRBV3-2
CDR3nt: TGTGCCAGCAGCCAAGTTAGCTGGCCCTACGAGCAGTACTTC
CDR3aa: CASSQVSWPYEQYF

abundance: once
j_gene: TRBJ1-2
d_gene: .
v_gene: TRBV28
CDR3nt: TGTGCCAGCAGTGGAGGTGACAGCCTCTATGGCTACACCTTC
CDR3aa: CASSGGDSLYGYTF

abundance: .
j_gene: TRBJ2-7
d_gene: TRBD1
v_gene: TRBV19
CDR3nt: TGTGCCAGTAGTCTCCGGGACAGCAACTACGAGCAGTACTTC
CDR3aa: CASSLRDSNYEQYF

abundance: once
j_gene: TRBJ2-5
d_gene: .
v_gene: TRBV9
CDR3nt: TGTGCCAGCAGCCCTGGGGGAGGGGGCGCGATAGAAGAGACCCAGTACTTC
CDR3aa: CASSPGGGGAIEETQYF

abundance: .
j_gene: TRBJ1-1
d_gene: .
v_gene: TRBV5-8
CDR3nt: TGTGCCAGCAGCCCCTCGCCAGGGCCTAACACTGAAGCTTTCTTT
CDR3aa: CASSPSPGPNTEAFF

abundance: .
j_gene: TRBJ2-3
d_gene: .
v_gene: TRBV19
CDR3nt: TGTGCCAGTAGTAGGGCGGCTAGCACAGATACGCAGTATTTT
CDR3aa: CASSRAASTDTQYF

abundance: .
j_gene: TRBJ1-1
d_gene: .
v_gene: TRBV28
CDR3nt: TGTGCCAGCAGTTGGGGGTCGAACACTGAAGCTTTCTTT
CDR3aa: CASSWGSNTEAFF

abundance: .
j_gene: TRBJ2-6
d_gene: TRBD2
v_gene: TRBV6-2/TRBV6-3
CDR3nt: TGTGCCAGCAGCCTACCAACCCGCAGCGGGAGCTCTGGGGCCAACGTCCTGACTTTC
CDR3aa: CASSLPTRSGSSGANVLTF

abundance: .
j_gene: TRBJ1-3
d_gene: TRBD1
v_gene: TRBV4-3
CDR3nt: TGCGCCAGCAGCCAAGAGGACAGGGGCTACTCTGGAAACACCATATATTTT
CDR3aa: CASSQEDRGYSGNTIYF

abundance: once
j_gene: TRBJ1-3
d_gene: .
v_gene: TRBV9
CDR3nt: TGTGCCAGCAGCAAGACAGGACAACACTCTGGAAACACCATATATTTT
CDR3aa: CASSKTGQHSGNTIYF

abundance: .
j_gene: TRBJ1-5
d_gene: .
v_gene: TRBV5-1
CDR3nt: TGCGCCAGCAGCTTGGGGGGACATGACTTGGGTCAGCCCCAGCATTTT
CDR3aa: CASSLGGHDLGQPQHF

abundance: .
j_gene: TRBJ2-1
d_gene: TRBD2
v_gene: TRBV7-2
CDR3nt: TGTGCCAGCAGCTCGGGACTAGCGGGGGGGCAAGAGCAGTTCTTC
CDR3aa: CASSSGLAGGQEQFF

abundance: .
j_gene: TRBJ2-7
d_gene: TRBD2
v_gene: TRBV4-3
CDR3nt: TGCGCCAGCAGTCCCACGCTCTCTAGCGGGTATATTGGAGAGCAGTACTTC
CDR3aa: CASSPTLSSGYIGEQYF

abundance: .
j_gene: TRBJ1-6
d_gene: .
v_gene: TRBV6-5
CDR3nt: TGTGCCAGCAGTAGCCAGACCCCGGACTATTCACCCCTCCACTTT
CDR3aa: CASSSQTPDYSPLHF

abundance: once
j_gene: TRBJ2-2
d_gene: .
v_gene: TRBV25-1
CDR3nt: TGTGCCAGCAGTGACAGGCAGGGGATAACCGGGGAGCTGTTTTTT
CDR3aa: CASSDRQGITGELFF

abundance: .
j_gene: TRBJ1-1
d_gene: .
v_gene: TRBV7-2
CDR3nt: TGTGCCAGCAGCTTGGCCGGGGGCGGTAACACTGAAGCTTTCTTT
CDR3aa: CASSLAGGGNTEAFF

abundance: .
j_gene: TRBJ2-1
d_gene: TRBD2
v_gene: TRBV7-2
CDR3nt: TGTGCCAGCAGCTTTCACGAGGGACTAGCGGGGGAGGATGAGCAGTTCTTC
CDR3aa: CASSFHEGLAGEDEQFF

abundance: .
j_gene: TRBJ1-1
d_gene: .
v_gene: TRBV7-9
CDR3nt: TGTGCCAGCAGCTTTCTGGGGGAATACACTGAAGCTTTCTTT
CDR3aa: CASSFLGEYTEAFF

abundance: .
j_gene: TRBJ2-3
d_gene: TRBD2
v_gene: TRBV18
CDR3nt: TGTGCCAGCTCACCCCCGGGAGGGCCCCGCACAGATACGCAGTATTTT
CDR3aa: CASSPPGGPRTDTQYF

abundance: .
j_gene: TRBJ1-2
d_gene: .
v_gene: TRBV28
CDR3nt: TGTGCCAGCAGTTTAATGGGGCGTGGTAACTATGGCTACACCTTC
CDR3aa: CASSLMGRGNYGYTF

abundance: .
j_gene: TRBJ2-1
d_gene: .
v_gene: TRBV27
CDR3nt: TGTGCCAGCAGTTTCTCTAACCCAGACGATGAGCAGTTCTTC
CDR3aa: CASSFSNPDDEQFF

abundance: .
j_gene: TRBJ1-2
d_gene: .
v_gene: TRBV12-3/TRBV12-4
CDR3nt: TGTGCCAGCAGTTCTTTCCGTTTGGACTACACCTTC
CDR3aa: CASSSFRLDYTF

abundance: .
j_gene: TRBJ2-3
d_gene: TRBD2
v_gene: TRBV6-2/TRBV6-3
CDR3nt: TGTGCCAGCAGTAGCCGACTAGCGGGGCTTTTCACAGATACGCAGTATTTT
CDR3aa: CASSSRLAGLFTDTQYF

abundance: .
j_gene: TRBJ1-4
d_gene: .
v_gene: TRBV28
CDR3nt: TGTGCCAGCAGTCGGAACAGGGATGGGGGTGAAAAACTGTTTTTT
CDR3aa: CASSRNRDGGEKLFF

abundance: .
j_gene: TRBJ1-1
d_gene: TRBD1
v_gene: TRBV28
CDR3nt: TGTGCCAGCAGCCGGACAGGGGGAGTGAACACTGAAGCTTTCTTT
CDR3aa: CASSRTGGVNTEAFF

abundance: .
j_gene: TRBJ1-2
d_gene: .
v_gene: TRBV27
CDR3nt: TGTGCCAGCAGTTCGATCCCGTTCCGGGACAATCTTAACTATGGCTACACCTTC
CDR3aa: CASSSIPFRDNLNYGYTF

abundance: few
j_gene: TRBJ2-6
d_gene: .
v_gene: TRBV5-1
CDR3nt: TGCGCCAGCAGCTTAGTGGGGGGGCCTGGGGCCAACGTCCTGACTTTC
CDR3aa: CASSLVGGPGANVLTF

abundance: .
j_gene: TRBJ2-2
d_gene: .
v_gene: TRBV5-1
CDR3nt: TGCGCCAGCAGCACCAGACGGACGAACACCGGGGAGCTGTTTTTT
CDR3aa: CASSTRRTNTGELFF

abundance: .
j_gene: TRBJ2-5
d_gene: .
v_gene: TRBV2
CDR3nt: TGTGCCAGCTTAAGGGACAAGGGAGAGACCCAGTACTTC
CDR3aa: CASLRDKGETQYF

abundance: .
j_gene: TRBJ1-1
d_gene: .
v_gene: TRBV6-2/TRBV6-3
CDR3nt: TGTGCCAGCAGTTACCTCCCGGCGACCATGAACACTGAAGCTTTCTTT
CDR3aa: CASSYLPATMNTEAFF

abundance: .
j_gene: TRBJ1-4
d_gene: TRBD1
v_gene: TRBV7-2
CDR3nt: TGTGCCAGCAGCTCCACAGGGGCTGCTAATGAAAAACTGTTTTTT
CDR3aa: CASSSTGAANEKLFF

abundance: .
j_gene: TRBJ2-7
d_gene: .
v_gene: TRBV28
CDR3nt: TGTGCCAGCAGTTCCCCTGGAGGCGGGACCTACGAGCAGTACTTC
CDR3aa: CASSSPGGGTYEQYF

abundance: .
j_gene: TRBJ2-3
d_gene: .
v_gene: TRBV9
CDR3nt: TGTGCCAGCAGCGTAGAGGGGGGAACAGATACGCAGTATTTT
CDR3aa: CASSVEGGTDTQYF

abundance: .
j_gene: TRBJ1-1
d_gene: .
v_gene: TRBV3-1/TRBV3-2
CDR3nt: TGTGCCAGCAGCCCCAGCGCGGGGTCTGAAGCTTTCTTT
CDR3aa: CASSPSAGSEAFF

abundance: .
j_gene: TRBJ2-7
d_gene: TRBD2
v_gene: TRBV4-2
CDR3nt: TGTGCCAGCAGCCTTACTAGCGGGGGGGCTCCACTCCACGAGCAGTACTTC
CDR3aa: CASSLTSGGAPLHEQYF

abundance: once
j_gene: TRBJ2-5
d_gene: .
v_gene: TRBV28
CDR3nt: TGTGCCAGCAGTCCCATTAAGGGTTATCAAGAGACCCAGTACTTC
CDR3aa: CASSPIKGYQETQYF

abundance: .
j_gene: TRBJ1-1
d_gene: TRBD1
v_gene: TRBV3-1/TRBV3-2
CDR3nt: TGTGCCAGCAGCGGACAGGGGGGTCCTGAAGCTTTCTTT
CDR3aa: CASSGQGGPEAFF

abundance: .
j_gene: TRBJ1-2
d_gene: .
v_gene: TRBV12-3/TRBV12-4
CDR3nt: TGTGCCAGCAGTTTGCGGGCCGATGGCTACACCTTC
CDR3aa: CASSLRADGYTF

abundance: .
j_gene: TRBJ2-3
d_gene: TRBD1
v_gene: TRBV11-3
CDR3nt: TGTGCCAGCAGCTACGGGACAGGGAAGGCAGATACGCAGTATTTT
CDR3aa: CASSYGTGKADTQYF

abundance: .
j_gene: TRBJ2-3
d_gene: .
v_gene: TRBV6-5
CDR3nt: TGTGCCAGCAGTTACTCGAGTGGGGTTACGCAGTATTTT
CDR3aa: CASSYSSGVTQYF

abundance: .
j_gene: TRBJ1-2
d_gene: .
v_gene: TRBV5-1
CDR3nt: TGCGCCAGCAGCTTCGGACAGTACGATGGCTACACCTTC
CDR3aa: CASSFGQYDGYTF

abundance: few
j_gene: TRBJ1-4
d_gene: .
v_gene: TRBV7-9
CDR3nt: TGTGCCAGCAGCCCAACCCAGACAGGAACTAATGAAAAACTGTTTTTT
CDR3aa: CASSPTQTGTNEKLFF